This T cell receptor (beta chain) was obtained from a study of blood T cell repertoires in COVID-19. TCRdb's table, derived via immunoSEQ multiplex PCR, lists solely in-frame clones and lacks some. The sample lists 220,000 or so clones, 90% occurring once. The V end was cut by 3 bases, the J end by 7 bases, with 10 bases between. The CDR3 has 13 residues. CDR1 and CDR2 (germline): KGHSY, FQNENV. The TCR was taken from a man in his thirties or forties who had been exposed to COVID-19. The sequencing input was PBMCs or T cells enriched from blood (not recorded which). The chain couples TRBV16 to TRBJ1-5; D unclear. In nucleotides, the CDR3 is TGTGCCAGCAGCCATTTCACAGTGCAGCCCCAGCATTTT. Translation: CASSHFTVQPQHF.